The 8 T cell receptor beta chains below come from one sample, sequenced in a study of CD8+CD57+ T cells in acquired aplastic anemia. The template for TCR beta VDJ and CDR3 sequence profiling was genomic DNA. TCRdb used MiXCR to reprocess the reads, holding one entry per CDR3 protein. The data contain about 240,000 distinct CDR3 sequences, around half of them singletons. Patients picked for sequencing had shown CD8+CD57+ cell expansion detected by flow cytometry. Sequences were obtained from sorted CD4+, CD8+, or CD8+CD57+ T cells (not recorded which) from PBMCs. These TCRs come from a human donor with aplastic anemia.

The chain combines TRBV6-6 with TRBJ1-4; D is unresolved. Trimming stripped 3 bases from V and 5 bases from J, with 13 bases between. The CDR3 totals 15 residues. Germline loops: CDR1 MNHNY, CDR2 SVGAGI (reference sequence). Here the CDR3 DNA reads TGTGCCAGCAGTTATATCCGGGGTGGAAATGAAAAACTGTTTTTT. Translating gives CASSYIRGGNEKLFF.

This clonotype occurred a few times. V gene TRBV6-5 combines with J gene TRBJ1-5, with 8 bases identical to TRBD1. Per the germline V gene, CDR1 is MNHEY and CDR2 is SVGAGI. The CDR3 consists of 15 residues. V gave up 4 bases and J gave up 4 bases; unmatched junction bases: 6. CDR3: CASSLFGTGNQPQHF. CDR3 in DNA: TGTGCCAGCAGTTTATTCGGGACAGGTAATCAGCCCCAGCATTTT.

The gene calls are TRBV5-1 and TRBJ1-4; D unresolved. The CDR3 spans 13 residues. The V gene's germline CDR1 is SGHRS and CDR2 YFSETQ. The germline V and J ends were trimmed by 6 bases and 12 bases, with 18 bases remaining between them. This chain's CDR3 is CASTPPGGSQLFF. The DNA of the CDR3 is TGCGCCAGCACCCCCCCCGGCGGCTCCCAACTGTTTTTT.

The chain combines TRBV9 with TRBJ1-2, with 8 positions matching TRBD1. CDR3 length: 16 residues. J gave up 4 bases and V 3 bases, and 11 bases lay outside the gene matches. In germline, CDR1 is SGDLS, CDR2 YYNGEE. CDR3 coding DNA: TGTGCCAGCAGCGGAAAAGACAGGGGAAATATCTATGGCTACACCTTC. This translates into CASSGKDRGNIYGYTF.

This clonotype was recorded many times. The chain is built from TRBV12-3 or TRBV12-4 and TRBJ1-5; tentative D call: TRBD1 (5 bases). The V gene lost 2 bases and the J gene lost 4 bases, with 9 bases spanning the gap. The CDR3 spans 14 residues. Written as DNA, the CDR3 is TGTGCCAGCAGTTTAAGGGGCAGGAATCAGCCCCAGCATTTT. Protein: CASSLRGRNQPQHF.

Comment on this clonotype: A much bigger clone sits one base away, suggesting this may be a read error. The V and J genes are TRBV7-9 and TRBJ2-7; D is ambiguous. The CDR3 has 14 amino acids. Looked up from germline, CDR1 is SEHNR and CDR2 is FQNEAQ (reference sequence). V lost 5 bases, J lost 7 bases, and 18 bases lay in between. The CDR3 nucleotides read TGTGCCAGCAGCATTACAGAAAACTACAATGAGCAGTACTTC. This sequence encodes CASSITENYNEQYF.

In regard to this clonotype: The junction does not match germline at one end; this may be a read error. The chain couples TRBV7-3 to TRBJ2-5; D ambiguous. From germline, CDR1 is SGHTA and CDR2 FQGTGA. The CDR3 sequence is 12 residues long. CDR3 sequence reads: CASSQGQETQYF. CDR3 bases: TGCGCCAGCAGCCAAGGCCAAGAGACCCAGTACTTC. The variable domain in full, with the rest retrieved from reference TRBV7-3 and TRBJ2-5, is GAGVSQTPSNKVTEKGKYVELRCDPISGHTALYWYRQSLGQGPEFLIYFQGTGAADDSGLPNDRFFAVRPEGSVSTLKIQRTERGDSAVYLCASSQGQETQYFGPGTRLLVL.

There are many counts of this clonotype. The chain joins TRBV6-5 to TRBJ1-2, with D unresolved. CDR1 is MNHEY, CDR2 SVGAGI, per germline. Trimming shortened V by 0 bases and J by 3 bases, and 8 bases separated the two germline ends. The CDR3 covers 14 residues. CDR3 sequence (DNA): TGTGCCAGCAGTTACTCGGGCCGGGACTATGGCTACACCTTC. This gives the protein CASSYSGRDYGYTF.